Presented here are 11 T cell receptor beta chains from one specimen sequenced in a study of T cells after yellow fever vaccination. TCRdb used MiXCR to reprocess the 5' RACE reads, holding one entry per CDR3 protein. The data show 600,000 to 750,000 distinct CDR3 sequences, around an eighth seen once. The sequencing used PBMCs, collected on the day of the yellow fever booster vaccination. Source of these receptors: a man aged 25-45 years who received the YFV17D yellow fever vaccine.

Only a few counts were recorded for this clonotype. V is TRBV7-7 and J is TRBJ2-1; 12 bases match TRBD2. Trimming took 1 base from V and 0 from J; bases not matched to a gene: 7. The CDR3 has 19 residues. In germline, CDR1 is SSHAT, CDR2 FNYEAQ (reference sequence). The CDR3 DNA reads as TGTGCCAGCAGCTTAGGGACTAGCGGGATCCCGAGCTCCTACAATGAGCAGTTCTTC. It codes for CASSLGTSGIPSSYNEQFF.

This clonotype showed up just a few times. This chain links TRBV5-6 with TRBJ2-5; TRBD1 matches 7 bases. CDR1 is SGHDT, CDR2 YYEEEE, per germline. V lost 2 bases and J lost 2; bases outside the gene matches: 12. The CDR3 is made up of 17 amino acids. The DNA for the CDR3 is TGTGCCAGCAGCTTAGTGGGCCCTGGGACAGAACAAGAGACCCAGTACTTC. It translates to CASSLVGPGTEQETQYF.

This clonotype was counted between two and nine times. V and J are TRBV14 and TRBJ2-2; D ambiguous. The ends were cut back, 1 base at V and 8 bases at J, with 11 bases in the middle. This CDR3 contains 14 residues. Germline CDR1 reads SGHDN; CDR2 reads FVKESK. In DNA form, the CDR3 reads TGTGCCAGCAGCCAAGTTCCGAGCTTGGGGGAGCTGTTTTTT. Protein: CASSQVPSLGELFF.

This sequence joins TRBV29-1 and TRBJ2-1; TRBD2 aligns across 9 bases. Germline trimming cut 3 bases from V and 3 bases from J; bases unmatched to any gene: 6. CDR1 SQVTM and CDR2 ANQGSEA come from the germline V gene. The CDR3 covers 15 residues. The CDR3 DNA is TGCAGCGTTGATATGGCGGGAGGGGGCTACAATGAGCAGTTCTTC. It translates to CSVDMAGGGYNEQFF.

A few counts support this clonotype. The chain joins TRBV7-9 to TRBJ2-3; D possibly corresponds to TRBD1 (5 bases). V shed 2 bases and J shed 4 bases, with 19 bases lying between them. Germline V gene sequence: CDR1 SEHNR, CDR2 FQNEAQ (reference sequence). The CDR3 covers 17 residues. CDR3 in amino acids: CASSLPTFPLGADTQYF. The CDR3 nucleotides read TGTGCCAGCAGCTTACCAACCTTTCCTTTAGGGGCAGATACGCAGTATTTT.

The chain carries TRBV5-1 and TRBJ2-1; a weak D match, TRBD1 (7 bases). The CDR3 spans 15 residues. Trimming removed 0 bases at V and 5 bases at J, with 12 bases between. The germline V gene has CDR1 SGHRS and CDR2 YFSETQ. CDR3 amino acids: CASSLAPGGNNEQFF. The CDR3 DNA is TGCGCCAGCAGCTTGGCGCCAGGGGGGAACAATGAGCAGTTCTTC.

The genes are TRBV15 and TRBJ2-7; D is uncertain. Looked up from germline, CDR1 is LNHNV and CDR2 is YYDKDF (reference sequence). Trimming removed 0 bases from V and 6 bases from J, with 9 bases in between. The CDR3 totals 13 residues. CDR3 in amino acids: CATSRDTHPEQYF. As DNA, the CDR3 is TGTGCCACCAGCAGAGACACTCATCCCGAGCAGTACTTC.

The CDR3 reads CASSLTSGRFDEQFF. CDR3 bases: TGCGCCAGCAGCTTGACTAGCGGGAGATTCGATGAGCAGTTCTTC. The rearrangement uses TRBV5-1 and TRBJ2-1, with TRBD2 matching 11 bases. V was pared by 1 base and J by 8 bases, with 5 bases of the junction left unmatched. Germline V gives CDR1 SGHRS, CDR2 YFSETQ. This CDR3 is 15 amino acids long.

This clonotype has more than one count but fewer than ten. V and J are TRBV5-4 and TRBJ2-4; possible D gene TRBD2, 5 bases. The CDR3 loop spans 13 amino acids. Trimming took 2 bases from V and 7 from J, leaving 10 bases between them. Germline V CDR1 and CDR2: SGHNT, YYREEE (reference sequence). The CDR3 is CASSLGSDNIQYF. For the CDR3, the DNA is TGTGCCAGCAGCTTAGGTAGCGATAACATTCAGTACTTC.

The chain couples TRBV7-9 to TRBJ1-1; 8 nucleotides align to TRBD1. Per germline, CDR1 SEHNR and CDR2 FQNEAQ (reference sequence). V dropped 5 bases and J dropped 8; count of bases not matched to a gene: 10. The CDR3 loop spans 14 amino acids. Here the CDR3 reads CASSRQRTGFEAFF. The CDR3 DNA sequence: TGTGCCAGCAGCAGACAACGGACAGGGTTCGAAGCTTTCTTT.

In its sample, this clonotype was seen a few times. The chain joins TRBV5-1 to TRBJ2-3; D ambiguous. CDR3 length equals 13 residues. Germline V CDR1 and CDR2: SGHRS, YFSETQ. V was shortened by 7 bases and J by 3 bases, with 12 bases between the two germline ends. The CDR3 loop is CASRLGDTDTQYF. The CDR3 DNA reads TGCGCCAGCCGTTTAGGTGATACAGATACGCAGTATTTT.